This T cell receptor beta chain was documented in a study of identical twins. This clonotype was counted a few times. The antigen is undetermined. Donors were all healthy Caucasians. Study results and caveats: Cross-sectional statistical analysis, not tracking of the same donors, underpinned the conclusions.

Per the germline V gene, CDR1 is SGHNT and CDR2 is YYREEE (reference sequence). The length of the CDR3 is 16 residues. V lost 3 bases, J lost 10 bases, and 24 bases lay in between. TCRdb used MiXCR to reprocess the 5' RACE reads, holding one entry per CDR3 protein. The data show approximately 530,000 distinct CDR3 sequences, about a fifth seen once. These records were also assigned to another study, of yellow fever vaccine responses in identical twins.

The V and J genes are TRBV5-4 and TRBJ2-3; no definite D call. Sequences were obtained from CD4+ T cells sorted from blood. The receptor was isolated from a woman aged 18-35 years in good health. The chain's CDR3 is CASSSRVAVSDASQYF. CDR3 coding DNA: TGTGCCAGCAGCTCTAGGGTAGCCGTGTCCGACGCGTCGCAGTATTTT. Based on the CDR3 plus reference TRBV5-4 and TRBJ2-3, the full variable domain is ETGVTQSPTHLIKTRGQQVTLRCSSQSGHNTVSWYQQALGQGPQFIFQYYREEENGRGNFPPRFSGLQFPNYSSELNVNALELDDSALYLCASSSRVAVSDASQYFGPGTRLTVL.